Given below is one TCR beta chain in context. Its antigen is still unknown. One base away there is no much larger clone; base qualities are not given. For the CD8 naive samples, CD45RO-negative cells were positively selected for CCR7, yielding a CD45RA+CCR7+ population from which TemRA cells were excluded. Healthy HIV-negative adults with no recently reported acute infections or vaccinations were included as donors. Every donor was a Caucasian adult living in Nashville, Tennessee, USA. After blood collection by leukapheresis, PBMCs were isolated using Ficoll-Histopaque density gradient centrifugation and then cryopreserved in the vapor phase of liquid nitrogen. Analytical flow cytometry was used to check the purity and quantity of each magnetically sorted T cell population. Each sorted fraction had its genomic DNA isolated and then quantified by UV absorbance on a Nanodrop 2000c. This entry belongs to a study of shared clonotypes between healthy human individuals (dated by TCRdb to the early 2020s). Regarding the research as a whole: A couple of women and a few men aged 18 to 49 years were included in the cohort. Per donor, three plates each were used for CD4 naive and CD4 memory, two for CD8 naive, and one for CD8 memory. To estimate repertoire size and how much clonotype sharing occurs between individuals, the study deeply sequenced the blood TCR repertoires of 5 or 6 healthy adults. To increase sequencing depth and limit assay-specific biases, different laboratories used diverse techniques to prepare libraries and sequence TCR repertoires. Between about 0.94 and 8.9 billion PBMCs per donor were obtained by leukapheresis. What the authors observed across the whole study: About 5% of naive CD4, around 3.6% of naive CD8, approximately 2% of memory CD4, and approximately 0.39% of memory CD8 clonotypes were shared across a few donors. Sampling was restricted to blood, and TCR repertoires in tissues likely differ from the TCR repertoires found in blood. Rarefaction of sorted-subset datasets indicated incomplete sequencing despite the large sequencing depth. Higher generation probabilities were observed for clonotypes shared by all four sorted-subset donors than for non-shared clonotypes. Pairwise subsampling indicated that sequencing depth was expected to affect the degree of clonotype sharing among donors. Naive subsets generally had larger estimated clonotype richness than memory subsets. The genetic and exposure-history diversity represented was limited by the small number of donors.

Taken from cysteine to phenylalanine, the CDR3 has 14 residues. Only the CDR3 region is kept as DNA, spanning 42 bases read in frame from base 1. Trimming removed 3 bases from V and 5 bases from J, leaving 14 bases between the germline ends. Sequences SGHNT (CDR1) and YYREEE (CDR2) are obtained from the germline V gene (reference sequence). Using the deep immunoSEQ assay, TCR CDR3 regions were amplified from genomic DNA by multiplex PCR. For each cell subset, the extracted genomic DNA was distributed evenly across all wells of several immunoSEQ 96-well plates, and each plate served as one replicate. For sorted subsets, about 220 ng of genomic DNA, equivalent to tens of thousands of T cell genomes, went into each replicate PCR. The purified libraries were quantified using a Qubit 3.0 fluorometer, sized with a Bioanalyzer 2100, and then quantified again using the KAPA Library Quantification kit. Every immunoSEQ 96-well plate was sequenced on a dedicated single-read 150-cycle Illumina NextSeq 550 flow cell. Concerning the study's data processing: Because the immunoSEQ output included only junctional sequences and no quality scores, the filtering could not be the same as the filtering used for full-length reads. To assign V/J genes and CDR3, sequences were annotated using PyIR, a Python wrapper for IgBLAST v1.9, with IMGT germline references. Reads were removed for weak V/J assignments (E-value above 1e-6), missing CDR3, stop codons, out-of-frame junctions, or ambiguous translated residues. V3J clonotypes were defined as sequences sharing an identical inferred V gene, J gene, and CDR3 amino acid sequence. Percentage overlap between repertoires was calculated by dividing the number of shared unique clonotypes by the size of the smaller repertoire. Richness of each repertoire was evaluated using RTK rarefaction, the Chao1 estimator, and Recon v2.1 estimates of unobserved clonotypes. OLGA was used to compute generation probabilities for all TCRbeta clonotypes that the gDNA method yielded from several donors. The table was pulled from immuneACCESS by TCRdb, which kept in-frame rearrangements only. Such tables lose some clones; where checked, under half of the loss comes from unresolved V genes, and the rest has no known cause. Clone size and V and J calls were adopted from that table, with D and trimming inferred from the DNA. This sample is represented by some 630,000 clones; about 96% of them were singletons. Approximately 0.1% of the sample goes to the ten largest clones.

The sample consisted of naive CD8+ T cells sorted from blood. The sample's cell subset or site label, in plain terms: CD45RA+CCR7+. This chain joins TRBV5-4 to TRBJ1-1, with TRBD1 as a weak D call on 6 bases. The source is a woman in her 30s in good health. The CDR3 protein is CASSSQGGWTEAFF. The DNA sequence follows: TGTGCCAGCAGCTCACAGGGAGGCTGGACTGAAGCTTTCTTT. When the CDR3 is completed using the reference TRBV5-4 and TRBJ1-1 genes on either side, the full variable domain is ETGVTQSPTHLIKTRGQQVTLRCSSQSGHNTVSWYQQALGQGPQFIFQYYREEENGRGNFPPRFSGLQFPNYSSELNVNALELDDSALYLCASSSQGGWTEAFFGQGTRLTVV.